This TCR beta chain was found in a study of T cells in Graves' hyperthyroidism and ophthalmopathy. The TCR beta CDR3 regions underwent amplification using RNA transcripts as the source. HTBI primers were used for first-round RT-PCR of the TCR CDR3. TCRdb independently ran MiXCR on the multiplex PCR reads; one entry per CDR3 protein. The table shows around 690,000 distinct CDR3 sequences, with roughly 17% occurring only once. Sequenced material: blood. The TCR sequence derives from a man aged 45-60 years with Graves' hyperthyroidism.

As DNA, the CDR3 is TGTGCCAGCAGCCCCTTGGCAGGGGGCAGCAATCAGCCCCAGCATTTT. It specifies CASSPLAGGSNQPQHF. The genes are TRBV6-1 and TRBJ1-5, with TRBD1 matching over 8 bases. This CDR3 region has 16 residues. Germline loops: CDR1 MNHNS, CDR2 SASEGT. The J segment lost 1 base and the V segment lost 6 bases, leaving 8 bases of the junction unmatched.